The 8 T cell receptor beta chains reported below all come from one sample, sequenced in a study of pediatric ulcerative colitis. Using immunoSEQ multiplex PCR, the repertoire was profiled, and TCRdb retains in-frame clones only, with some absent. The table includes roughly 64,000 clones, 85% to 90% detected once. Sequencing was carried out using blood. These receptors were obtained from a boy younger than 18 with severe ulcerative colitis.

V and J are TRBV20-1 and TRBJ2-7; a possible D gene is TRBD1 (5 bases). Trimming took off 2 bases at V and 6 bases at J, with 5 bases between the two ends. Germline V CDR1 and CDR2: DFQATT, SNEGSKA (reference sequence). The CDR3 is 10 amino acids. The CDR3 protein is CSARQGEQYF. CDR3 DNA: TGCAGTGCTAGACAGGGCGAGCAGTACTTC.

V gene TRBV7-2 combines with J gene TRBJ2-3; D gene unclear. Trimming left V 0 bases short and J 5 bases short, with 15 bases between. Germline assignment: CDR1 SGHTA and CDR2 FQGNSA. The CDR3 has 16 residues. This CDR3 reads CASSLALGLAVDTQYF. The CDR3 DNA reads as TGTGCCAGCAGCTTAGCGCTGGGCCTCGCGGTAGATACGCAGTATTTT.

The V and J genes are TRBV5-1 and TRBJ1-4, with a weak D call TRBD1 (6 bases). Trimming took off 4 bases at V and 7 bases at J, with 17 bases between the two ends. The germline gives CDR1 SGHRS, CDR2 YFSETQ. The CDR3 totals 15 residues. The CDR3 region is CASSLESGGGEKLFF. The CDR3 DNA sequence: TGCGCCAGCAGCCTGGAGTCGGGGGGCGGTGAAAAACTGTTTTTT.

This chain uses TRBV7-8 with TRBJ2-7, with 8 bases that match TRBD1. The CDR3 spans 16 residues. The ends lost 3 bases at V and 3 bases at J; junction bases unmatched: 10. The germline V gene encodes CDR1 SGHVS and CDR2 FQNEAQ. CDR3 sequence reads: CASSFKRDRIGYEQYF. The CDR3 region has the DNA TGTGCCAGCAGCTTCAAACGGGACAGGATCGGCTACGAGCAGTACTTC.

DNA for the CDR3: TGCGCCAGCAGCTCCAGCGGGAGCTCCTACAATGAGCAGTTCTTC. This translates into CASSSSGSSYNEQFF. The chain links TRBV5-1 to TRBJ2-1; 8 bases are a match to TRBD2. Germline V CDR1 and CDR2: SGHRS, YFSETQ. V lost 3 bases, J lost 0 bases, and 2 bases stayed unmatched. There are 15 residues in the CDR3.

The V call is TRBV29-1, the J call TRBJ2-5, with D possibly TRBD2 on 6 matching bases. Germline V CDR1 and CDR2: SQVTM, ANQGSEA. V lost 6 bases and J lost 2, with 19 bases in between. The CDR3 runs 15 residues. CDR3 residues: CSVQKYSGPQETQYF. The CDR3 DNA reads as TGCAGCGTCCAGAAATATAGCGGCCCGCAAGAGACCCAGTACTTC. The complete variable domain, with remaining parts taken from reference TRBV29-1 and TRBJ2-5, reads SAVISQKPSRDICQRGTSLTIQCQVDSQVTMMFWYRQQPGQSLTLIATANQGSEATYESGFVIDKFPISRPNLTFSTLTVSNMSPEDSSIYLCSVQKYSGPQETQYFGPGTRLLVL.

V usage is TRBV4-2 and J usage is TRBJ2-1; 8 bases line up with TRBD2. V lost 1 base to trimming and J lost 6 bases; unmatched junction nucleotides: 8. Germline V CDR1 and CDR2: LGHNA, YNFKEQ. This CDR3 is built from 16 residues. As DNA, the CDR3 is TGTGCCAGCAGCCAAGGGGGAGCGGGGGACTTCAATGAGCAGTTCTTC. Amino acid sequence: CASSQGGAGDFNEQFF.

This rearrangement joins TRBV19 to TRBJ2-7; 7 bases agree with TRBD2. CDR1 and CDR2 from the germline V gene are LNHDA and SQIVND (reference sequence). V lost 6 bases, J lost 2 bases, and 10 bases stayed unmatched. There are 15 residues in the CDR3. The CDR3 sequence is CASSDDGGGAYEQYF. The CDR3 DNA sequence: TGTGCCAGTAGCGACGATGGCGGGGGAGCCTACGAGCAGTACTTC. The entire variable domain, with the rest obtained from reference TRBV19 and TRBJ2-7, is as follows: DGGITQSPKYLFRKEGQNVTLSCEQNLNHDAMYWYRQDPGQGLRLIYYSQIVNDFQKGDIAEGYSVSREKKESFPLTVTSAQKNPTAFYLCASSDDGGGAYEQYFGPGTRLTVT.